This T cell receptor beta chain is from a study of control samples from healthy donors and cancer patients. Comment on this clone: The sample holds other DNA sequences that translate to the same CDR3.

Generated by immunoSEQ multiplex PCR, the TCRdb table keeps only in-frame clones and is missing some. In total, the table holds 150,000 to 200,000 clones. The CDR3 runs to 13 residues. V was pared by 0 bases and J by 5 bases, with 8 bases between. The V gene's germline CDR1 is SGHRS and CDR2 YFSETQ. The V gene is TRBV5-1, the J gene TRBJ1-2; tentative D call: TRBD1 (5 bases). The TCR sequence derives from a woman aged 25-40 years in good health. The sequenced material came from blood. The CDR3 nucleotides read TGCGCCAGCAGCTTGGAGCAGGGATATGGCTACACCTTC. Translated: CASSLEQGYGYTF.